This entry describes one T cell receptor beta chain. The sample originates from a study of blood T cell repertoires in COVID-19. The protocol was immunoSEQ multiplex PCR, while the TCRdb copy is restricted to in-frame clones and leaves out a portion. This repertoire shows approximately 250,000 clones, roughly 88% found once; its top ten account for more than 8.5%. This CDR3 is 14 amino acids long. Germline assignment: CDR1 LNHDA and CDR2 SQIVND (reference sequence). V shed 6 bases, J shed 1 base, and the junction held 5 bases outside the gene matches. The specimen was peripheral blood. J is TRBJ1-1 and V is TRBV19; 7 bases are shared with TRBD1. This sequence was found in a woman aged 70-85 years with COVID-19, enrolled during active disease. The CDR3 sequence: CASRRGQTNTEAFF. The CDR3 bases are TGTGCCAGTAGAAGGGGACAGACGAACACTGAAGCTTTCTTT.